This T cell receptor beta chain comes out of a study of cytomegalovirus exposure and HLA in healthy donors. Broader study findings: Most of the TCR beta V segments (in an earlier analysis) were productive either about 90% or about 30% of the time. Common viral pathogens were later found to be apparently linked to several of the most significant clusters. Reportedly, a later analysis found an Asian-associated ancestry cluster had fewer N-insertions than the roughly 700-donor mean.

The PCR was carried out with 60 Vbeta primers and 13 Jbeta primers. Measured with immunoSEQ multiplex PCR; TCRdb has only the in-frame clones, and not every one. The sample lists about 110,000 clones; 15% were seen once. The germline gives CDR1 MNHNS, CDR2 SASEGT. The length of the CDR3 is 15 residues. The V segment lost 6 bases and the J segment 5 bases; nucleotides outside the gene matches: 4. To note about this clone: Its antigen is as yet unknown.

The chain links TRBV6-1 to TRBJ2-1; 13 nucleotides match TRBD2. Material for sequencing was PBMCs. This receptor was obtained from a woman between 18 and 29 years old in good health and CMV-seronegative. This CDR3 reads CASSYGTSGDNEQFF. In DNA, the CDR3 is TGTGCCAGCAGCTATGGGACTAGCGGGGACAATGAGCAGTTCTTC.